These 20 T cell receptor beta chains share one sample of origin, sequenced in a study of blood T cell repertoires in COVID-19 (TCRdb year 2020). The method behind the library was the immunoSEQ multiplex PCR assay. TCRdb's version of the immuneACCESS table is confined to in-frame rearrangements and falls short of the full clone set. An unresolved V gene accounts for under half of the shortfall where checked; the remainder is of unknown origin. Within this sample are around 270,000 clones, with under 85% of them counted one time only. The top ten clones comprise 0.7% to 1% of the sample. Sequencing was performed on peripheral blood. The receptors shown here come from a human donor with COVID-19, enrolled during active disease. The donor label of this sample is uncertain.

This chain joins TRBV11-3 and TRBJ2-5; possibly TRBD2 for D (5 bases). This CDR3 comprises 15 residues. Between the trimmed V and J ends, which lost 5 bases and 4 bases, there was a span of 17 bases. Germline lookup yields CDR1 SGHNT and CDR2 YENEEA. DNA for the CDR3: TGTGCCAGCAGCCCCTCACCGGGGTTAGGAGAGACCCAGTACTTC. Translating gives CASSPSPGLGETQYF. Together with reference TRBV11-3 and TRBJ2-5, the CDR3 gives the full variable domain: EAGVVQSPRYKIIEKKQPVAFWCNPISGHNTLYWYLQNLGQGPELLIRYENEEAVDDSQLPKDRFSAERLKGVDSTLKIQPAELGDSAVYLCASSPSPGLGETQYFGPGTRLLVL.

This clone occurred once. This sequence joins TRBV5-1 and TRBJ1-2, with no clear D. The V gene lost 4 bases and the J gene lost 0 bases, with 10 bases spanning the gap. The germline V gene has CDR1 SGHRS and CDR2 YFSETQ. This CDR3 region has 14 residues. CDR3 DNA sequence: TGCGCCAGCAGCCCCCCTAATCCTAACTATGGCTACACCTTC. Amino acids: CASSPPNPNYGYTF.

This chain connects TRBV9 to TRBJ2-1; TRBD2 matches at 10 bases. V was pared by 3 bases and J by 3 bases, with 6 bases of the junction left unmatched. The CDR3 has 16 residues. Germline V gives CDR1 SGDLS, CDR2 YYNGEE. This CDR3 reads CASSEGLARRYNEQFF. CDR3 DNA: TGTGCCAGCAGCGAGGGACTAGCGAGGCGCTACAATGAGCAGTTCTTC.

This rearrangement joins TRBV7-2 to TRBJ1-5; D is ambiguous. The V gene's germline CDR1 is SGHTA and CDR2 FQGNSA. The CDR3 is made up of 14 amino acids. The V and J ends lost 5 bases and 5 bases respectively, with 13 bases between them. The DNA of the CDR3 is TGTGCCAGCAGCCGTGCACAGTCCCATCAGCCCCAGCATTTT. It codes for CASSRAQSHQPQHF.

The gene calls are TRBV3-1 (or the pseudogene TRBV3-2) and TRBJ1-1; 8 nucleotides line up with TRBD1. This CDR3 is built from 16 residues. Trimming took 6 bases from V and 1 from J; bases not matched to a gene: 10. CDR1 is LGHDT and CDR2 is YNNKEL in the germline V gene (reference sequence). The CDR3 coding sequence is TGTGCCAGCAGGGATGGACAGGGCCTAGAGAACACTGAAGCTTTCTTT. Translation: CASRDGQGLENTEAFF.

CDR3 nucleotides: TGTGCCAGCAGCGGCGGCCAACGGAGAACTGAAGCTTTCTTT. This sequence encodes CASSGGQRRTEAFF. The rearrangement links TRBV9 to TRBJ1-1; D is unclear. V was pared by 3 bases and J by 5 bases, with 14 bases between. The CDR3 length is 14 residues. Germline V gene sequence: CDR1 SGDLS, CDR2 YYNGEE.

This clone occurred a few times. CDR3 in amino acids: CASSPRTADYGYTF. CDR3 sequence (DNA): TGTGCCAGCAGCCCACGGACAGCTGACTATGGCTACACCTTC. This chain connects TRBV7-2 to TRBJ1-2, with D possibly TRBD1 on 6 matching bases. CDR1 is SGHTA and CDR2 is FQGNSA in the germline V gene. Trimming cost V 5 bases and J 3 bases, with 13 bases left between them. The CDR3 length is 14 residues.

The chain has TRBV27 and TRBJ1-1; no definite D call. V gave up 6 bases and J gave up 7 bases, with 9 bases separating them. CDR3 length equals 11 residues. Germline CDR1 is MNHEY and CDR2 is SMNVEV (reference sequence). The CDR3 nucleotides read TGTGCCAGCAGGGCAGGATTTGAAGCTTTCTTT. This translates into CASRAGFEAFF.

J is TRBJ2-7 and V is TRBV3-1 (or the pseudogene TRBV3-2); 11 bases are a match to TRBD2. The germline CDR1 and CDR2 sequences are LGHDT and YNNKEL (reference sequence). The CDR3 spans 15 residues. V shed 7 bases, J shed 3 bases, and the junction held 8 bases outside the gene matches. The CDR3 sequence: CASTPGLAARYEQYF. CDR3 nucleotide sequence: TGTGCCAGCACCCCGGGACTAGCGGCACGCTACGAGCAGTACTTC.

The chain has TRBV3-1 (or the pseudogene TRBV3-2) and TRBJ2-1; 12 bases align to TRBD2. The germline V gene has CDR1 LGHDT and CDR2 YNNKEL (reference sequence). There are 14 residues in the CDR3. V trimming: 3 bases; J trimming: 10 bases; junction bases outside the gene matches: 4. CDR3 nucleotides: TGTGCCAGCAGCCACCTAGCGGGAGGGGGCGAGCAGTTCTTC. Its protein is CASSHLAGGGEQFF.

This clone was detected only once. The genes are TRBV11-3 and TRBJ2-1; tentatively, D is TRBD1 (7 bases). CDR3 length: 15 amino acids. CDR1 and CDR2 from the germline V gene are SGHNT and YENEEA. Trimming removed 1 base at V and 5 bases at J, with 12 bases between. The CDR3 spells CASSLGRGVNNEQFF. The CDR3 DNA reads TGTGCCAGCAGCTTAGGCAGGGGGGTAAACAATGAGCAGTTCTTC.

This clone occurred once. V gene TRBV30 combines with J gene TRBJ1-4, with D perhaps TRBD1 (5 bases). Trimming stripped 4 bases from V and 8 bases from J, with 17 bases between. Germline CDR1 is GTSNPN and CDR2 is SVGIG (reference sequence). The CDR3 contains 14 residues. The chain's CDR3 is CAWNRGPGEEKLFF. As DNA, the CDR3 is TGTGCCTGGAACCGGGGCCCGGGGGAAGAAAAACTGTTTTTT. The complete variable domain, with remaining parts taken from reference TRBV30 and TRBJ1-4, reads SQTIHQWPATLVQPVGSPLSLECTVEGTSNPNLYWYRQAAGRGLQLLFYSVGIGQISSEVPQNLSASRPQDRQFILSSKKLLLSDSGFYLCAWNRGPGEEKLFFGSGTQLSVL.

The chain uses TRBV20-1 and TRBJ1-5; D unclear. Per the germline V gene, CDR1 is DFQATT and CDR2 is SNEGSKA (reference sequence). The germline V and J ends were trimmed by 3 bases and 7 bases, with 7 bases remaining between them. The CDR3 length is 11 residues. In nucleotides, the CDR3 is TGCAGTGCTAGCATGGGCCAGCCCCAGCATTTT. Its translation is CSASMGQPQHF.

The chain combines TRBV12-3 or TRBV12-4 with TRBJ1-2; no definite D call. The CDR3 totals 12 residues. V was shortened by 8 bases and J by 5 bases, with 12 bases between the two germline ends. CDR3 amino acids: CASSFTVYGYTF. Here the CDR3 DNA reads TGTGCCAGCTCATTCACAGTTTATGGCTACACCTTC.

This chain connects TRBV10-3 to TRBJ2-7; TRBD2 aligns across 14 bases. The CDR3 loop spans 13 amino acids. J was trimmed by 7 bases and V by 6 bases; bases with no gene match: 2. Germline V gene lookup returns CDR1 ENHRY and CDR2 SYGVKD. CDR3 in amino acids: CAIRGLAGEEQYF. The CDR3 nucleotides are TGTGCCATCAGGGGACTAGCGGGAGAGGAGCAGTACTTC.

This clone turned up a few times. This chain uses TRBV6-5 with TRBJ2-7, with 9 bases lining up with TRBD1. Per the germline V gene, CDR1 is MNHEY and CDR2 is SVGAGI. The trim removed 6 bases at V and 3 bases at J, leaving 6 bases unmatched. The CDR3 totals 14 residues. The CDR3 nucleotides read TGTGCCAGCAGACCCGCGGGACAGGGCTACGAGCAGTACTTC. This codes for CASRPAGQGYEQYF.

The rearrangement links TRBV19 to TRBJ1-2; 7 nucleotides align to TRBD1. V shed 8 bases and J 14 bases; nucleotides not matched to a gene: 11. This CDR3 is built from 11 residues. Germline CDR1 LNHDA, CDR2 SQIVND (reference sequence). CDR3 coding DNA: TGTGCCAGTGGAGGGGGCAGGCCGCCTACCTTC. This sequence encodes CASGGGRPPTF.

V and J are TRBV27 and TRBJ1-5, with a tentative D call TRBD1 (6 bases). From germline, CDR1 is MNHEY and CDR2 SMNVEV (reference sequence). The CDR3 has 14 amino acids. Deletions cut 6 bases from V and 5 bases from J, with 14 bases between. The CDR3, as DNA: TGTGCCAGCAGGATGACAGGAGATCATCAGCCCCAGCATTTT. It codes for CASRMTGDHQPQHF.

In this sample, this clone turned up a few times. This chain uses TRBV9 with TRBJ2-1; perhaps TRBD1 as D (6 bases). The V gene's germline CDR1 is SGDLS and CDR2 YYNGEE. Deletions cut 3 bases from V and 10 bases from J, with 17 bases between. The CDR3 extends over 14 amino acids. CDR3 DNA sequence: TGTGCCAGCAGCGCCCGGGACACGAACTTCGAGCAGTTCTTC. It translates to CASSARDTNFEQFF.

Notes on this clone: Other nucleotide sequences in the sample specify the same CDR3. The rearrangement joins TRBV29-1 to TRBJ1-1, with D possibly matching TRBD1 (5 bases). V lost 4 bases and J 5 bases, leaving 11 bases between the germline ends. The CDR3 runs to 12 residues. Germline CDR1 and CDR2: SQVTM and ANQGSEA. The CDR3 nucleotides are TGCAGCGTTGTGGGGGGAGGAACTGAAGCTTTCTTT. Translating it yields CSVVGGGTEAFF. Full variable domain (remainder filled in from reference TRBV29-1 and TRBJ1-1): SAVISQKPSRDICQRGTSLTIQCQVDSQVTMMFWYRQQPGQSLTLIATANQGSEATYESGFVIDKFPISRPNLTFSTLTVSNMSPEDSSIYLCSVVGGGTEAFFGQGTRLTVV.